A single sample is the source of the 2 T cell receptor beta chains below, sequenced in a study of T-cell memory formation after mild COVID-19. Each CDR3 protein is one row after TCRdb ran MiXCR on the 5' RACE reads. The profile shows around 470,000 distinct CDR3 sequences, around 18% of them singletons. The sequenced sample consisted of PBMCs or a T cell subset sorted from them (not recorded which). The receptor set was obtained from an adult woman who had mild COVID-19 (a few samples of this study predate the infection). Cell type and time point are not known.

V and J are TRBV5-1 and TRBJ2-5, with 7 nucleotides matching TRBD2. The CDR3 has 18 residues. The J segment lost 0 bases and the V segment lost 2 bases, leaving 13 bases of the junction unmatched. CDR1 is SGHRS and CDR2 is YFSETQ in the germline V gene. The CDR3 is CASSFPPPGEGHQETQYF. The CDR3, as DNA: TGCGCCAGCAGCTTCCCCCCGCCGGGGGAGGGCCACCAAGAGACCCAGTACTTC.

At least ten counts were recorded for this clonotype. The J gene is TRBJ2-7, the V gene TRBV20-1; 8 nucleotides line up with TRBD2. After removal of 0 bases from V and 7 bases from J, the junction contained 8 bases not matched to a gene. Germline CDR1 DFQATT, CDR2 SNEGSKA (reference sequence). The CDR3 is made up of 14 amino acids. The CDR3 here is CSARDTGGPGEQYF. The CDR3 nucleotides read TGCAGTGCTAGAGATACGGGGGGGCCGGGAGAGCAGTACTTC.